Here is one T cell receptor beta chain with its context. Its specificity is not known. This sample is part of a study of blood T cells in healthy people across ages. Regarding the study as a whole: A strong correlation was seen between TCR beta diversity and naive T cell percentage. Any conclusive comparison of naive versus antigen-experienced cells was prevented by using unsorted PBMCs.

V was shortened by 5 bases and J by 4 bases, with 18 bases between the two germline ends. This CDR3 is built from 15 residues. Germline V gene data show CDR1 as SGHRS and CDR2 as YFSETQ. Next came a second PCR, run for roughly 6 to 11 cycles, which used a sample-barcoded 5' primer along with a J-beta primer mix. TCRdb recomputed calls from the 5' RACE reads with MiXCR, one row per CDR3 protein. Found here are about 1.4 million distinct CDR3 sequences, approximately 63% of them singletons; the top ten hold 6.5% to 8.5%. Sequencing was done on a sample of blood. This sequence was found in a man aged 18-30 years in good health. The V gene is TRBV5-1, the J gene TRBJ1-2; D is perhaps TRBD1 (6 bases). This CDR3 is CASRSQPDRAYGYTF. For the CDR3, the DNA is TGCGCCAGCAGATCCCAACCGGACAGAGCCTATGGCTACACCTTC.